The sequence of this TCR beta chain was determined in a study of T cell clonotyping in hematopoietic cell transplantation. Sequenced by immunoSEQ multiplex PCR; TCRdb stores in-frame clones only, minus some. The sample consists of tens of thousands of clones, roughly 88% of them appearing once. The table lists this clone with a few counts. The CDR3 totals 17 residues. Germline V gene data show CDR1 as MGHRA and CDR2 as YSYEKL. V dropped 1 base and J dropped 7; count of bases not matched to a gene: 4. Time point here: recipient sample about 28 days before transplant, after cytoreduction. This chain links TRBV4-1 with TRBJ2-2; 15 nucleotides line up with TRBD2. This TCR came from a man younger than 35 with biphenotypic leukemia. Some clones in this sample may be carry-over from other donors' samples. Sequences were derived from peripheral blood mononuclear cells, sampled before stem cell transplant. Here the CDR3 reads CASSQAGTSGRNGELFF. CDR3 coding DNA: TGCGCCAGCAGCCAAGCCGGGACTAGCGGGAGGAACGGGGAGCTGTTTTTT.